These T cell receptor beta chains were read from a single sample in a study of blood T cell repertoires in COVID-19. Using immunoSEQ multiplex PCR, the repertoire was profiled, and TCRdb retains in-frame clones only, with some absent. The repertoire holds 120,000 or so clones, around 81% seen once, with roughly 12% in the top ten. The specimen sequenced was peripheral blood. The receptors stem from a man aged 60-69 years with acute or convalescent COVID-19. Each CDR3 is given with its conserved first and last residue. D genes are given only for firm matches. Not every row has a clone size; where given, it reads once, few, many or a size class.

size	length	D	V	J	CDR3	DNA
once	16	TRBD1	TRBV5-1	TRBJ1-1	CASSTPRQQGDTEAFF	TGCGCCAGCAGCACCCCGCGTCAGCAGGGGGACACTGAAGCTTTCTTT
many	16	-	TRBV14	TRBJ1-1	CASSPRVGGSFTEAFF	TGTGCCAGCAGTCCCCGGGTGGGAGGGAGTTTCACTGAAGCTTTCTTT
once	13	TRBD2	TRBV2	TRBJ2-5	CASNVAGSETQYF	TGTGCCAGCAACGTAGCGGGGTCGGAGACCCAGTACTTC
-	14	TRBD2	TRBV3-1/TRBV3-2	TRBJ2-3	CASSQLADTDTQYF	TGTGCCAGCAGCCAACTAGCGGACACAGATACGCAGTATTTT
-	14	TRBD2	TRBV19	TRBJ2-7	CASSWTSGGYEQYF	TGTGCCAGTAGCTGGACTAGCGGGGGCTACGAGCAGTACTTC
-	16	TRBD2	TRBV5-4	TRBJ2-1	CASSPDSGSSYNEQFF	TGTGCCAGCAGCCCCGATAGCGGGAGCTCCTACAATGAGCAGTTCTTC
-	14	TRBD2	TRBV19	TRBJ2-3	CASFSGRAGDTQYF	TGTGCCAGTTTTAGCGGGAGGGCCGGGGATACGCAGTATTTT
-	14	TRBD2	TRBV19	TRBJ2-5	CASSKGTSVVTQYF	TGTGCCAGTAGTAAAGGGACTAGCGTTGTGACCCAGTACTTC
-	15	-	TRBV30	TRBJ2-7	CAWSVFGGSSYEQYF	TGTGCCTGGAGTGTTTTTGGGGGGAGCTCCTACGAGCAGTACTTC
-	16	TRBD2	TRBV5-8	TRBJ2-5	CASSPRTSGRLETQYF	TGTGCCAGCAGCCCACGGACTAGCGGGAGGCTTGAGACCCAGTACTTC
-	15	TRBD1	TRBV2	TRBJ2-1	CASSEGDRYRHEQFF	TGTGCCAGCAGTGAAGGGGACAGGTACCGCCACGAGCAGTTCTTC
-	14	-	TRBV11-2	TRBJ1-5	CASSLDGTDQPQHF	TGTGCCAGCAGCTTAGATGGAACAGATCAGCCCCAGCATTTT
-	13	-	TRBV4-2	TRBJ1-5	CASSASRGQPQHF	TGTGCCAGCAGCGCAAGTAGGGGTCAGCCCCAGCATTTT
-	15	-	TRBV5-4	TRBJ2-7	CASSLVGYGKNEQYF	TGTGCCAGCAGCTTGGTGGGGTACGGGAAAAACGAGCAGTACTTC
-	13	-	TRBV12-3/TRBV12-4	TRBJ1-2	CASSFKGNRGYTF	TGTGCCAGCAGTTTTAAGGGGAATCGGGGCTACACCTTC
-	13	TRBD1	TRBV5-1	TRBJ2-7	CASSSQGAYEQYF	TGCGCCAGCAGCTCCCAGGGGGCCTACGAGCAGTACTTC
-	14	-	TRBV9	TRBJ1-6	CASSQKTDSSPLHF	TGTGCCAGCAGCCAAAAGACCGACAGCTCACCCCTCCACTTT
once	14	TRBD2	TRBV11-3	TRBJ2-1	CASSSSGTYNEQFF	TGTGCCAGCAGCTCTAGCGGGACCTACAATGAGCAGTTCTTC
-	14	-	TRBV28	TRBJ1-4	CASLLGGANEKLFF	TGTGCCAGCCTATTAGGGGGAGCTAATGAAAAACTGTTTTTT
-	13	TRBD1	TRBV12-3/TRBV12-4	TRBJ1-1	CASSSRTGLRAFF	TGTGCCAGCAGTTCACGGACAGGGCTGAGAGCTTTCTTT
-	17	-	TRBV28	TRBJ2-1	CASTNPRLGGSYNEQFF	TGTGCCAGCACCAATCCCCGTTTAGGGGGCTCCTACAATGAGCAGTTCTTC
-	12	-	TRBV6-5	TRBJ2-2	CASSPYTGELFF	TGTGCCAGCAGCCCATACACCGGGGAGCTGTTTTTT
-	13	-	TRBV4-1	TRBJ1-1	CASSQDSRQGGFF	TGCGCCAGCAGCCAAGATAGTCGGCAGGGTGGTTTCTTT
-	15	TRBD1	TRBV4-1	TRBJ2-5	CASSRLPGQVETQYF	TGCGCCAGCAGCCGTCTACCGGGACAGGTAGAGACCCAGTACTTC
-	10	-	TRBV7-3	TRBJ1-2	CASSFSQGGF	TGTGCCAGCAGCTTCAGTCAGGGAGGCTTC
once	13	TRBD2	TRBV30	TRBJ2-1	CASPGTSGREQFF	TGTGCCTCACCGGGGACTAGCGGGAGGGAGCAGTTCTTC
-	16	-	TRBV18	TRBJ1-1	CASSPDTGVMNTEAFF	TGTGCCAGCTCACCCGACACGGGAGTCATGAACACTGAAGCTTTCTTT
-	15	-	TRBV7-6	TRBJ1-2	CASSPGGRTNYGYTF	TGTGCCAGCAGCCCGGGGGGGAGGACTAACTATGGCTACACCTTC
-	17	-	TRBV29-1	TRBJ1-1	CSVGWFGQFFMNTEAFF	TGCAGCGTCGGCTGGTTTGGACAGTTCTTCATGAACACTGAAGCTTTCTTT